This T cell receptor beta chain was profiled in a study of CD8+CD57+ T cells in acquired aplastic anemia. In regard to this clonotype: Its specificity is unknown.

Trimming cost V 6 bases and J 4 bases, with 9 bases left between them. The CDR3 contains 12 residues. Germline V lookup: CDR1 MNHEY, CDR2 SVGAGI. Broader study findings: Patients did not significantly differ from controls in CD8+ Simpson's diversity. Found in both controls and patients were approximately 31 CD8+ CDR3 sequences.

Using genomic DNA as the template, TCR beta VDJ and CDR3 profiling was carried out. In TCRdb, the reads were re-called with MiXCR into one record per CDR3 protein. The repertoire holds over 150,000 distinct CDR3 sequences, approximately 49% seen once, with approximately 16% in the top ten. This TCR came from a human donor in good health, serving as a control. Sequenced sample: sorted CD4+, CD8+, or CD8+CD57+ T cells (not recorded which) from PBMCs. V is TRBV6-5 and J is TRBJ1-2, with unresolved D. The CDR3 is CASRGIGYGYTF. CDR3 bases: TGTGCCAGCAGGGGCATCGGCTATGGCTACACCTTC.